A selection of T cell receptor beta chains follows, all from one sample in a study of patients and donors after allogeneic stem cell transplantation. One entry per CDR3 protein, called by TCRdb with MiXCR from the RT-PCR reads. The sample holds about 150,000 distinct CDR3 sequences, approximately 37% seen once. Sequenced material: blood, either unsorted or a sorted T cell fraction (not recorded which). These receptors came from a human donor who was either an allogeneic HSCT recipient or a stem cell or donor lymphocyte infusion donor (not recorded which). It is not recorded whose cells these are; they may come from a transplant donor. The CDR3 runs from the conserved cysteine through the conserved F or W. A D gene is named only where the DNA matches it firmly. Clone size, where shown, is once, few, many, or a class for clones that have expanded.

>NA|TRBJ1-5|NA|TRBV6-2/TRBV6-3
TGTGCCAGCAGTTATGCGGAGCTAAAGGATCAGCCCCAGCATTTT
CASSYAELKDQPQHF
>NA|TRBJ1-1|NA|TRBV4-3
TGCGCCAGCAGCCAAGACATAGGGACTGGCGGGAACACTGAAGCTTTCTTT
CASSQDIGTGGNTEAFF
>TRBD1|TRBJ1-2|NA|TRBV12-3/TRBV12-4
TGTGTTACAGGGGGCAACTATGGCTACACCTTC
CVTGGNYGYTF
>NA|TRBJ1-5|NA|TRBV6-5
TGTGCCAGCAGTTGGGCCGGATACAATCAGCCCCAGCATTTT
CASSWAGYNQPQHF
>NA|TRBJ1-2|few|TRBV6-5
TGTGCCAGCAGGAACTGTGGGACCCTTAACTATGGCTACACCTTC
CASRNCGTLNYGYTF
>NA|TRBJ1-1|NA|TRBV28
TGTGCCAGCAGTTTACCCCGGGGACGGCTGAACACTGAAGCTTTCTTT
CASSLPRGRLNTEAFF
>NA|TRBJ1-4|few|TRBV12-3/TRBV12-4
TGTGCCAGCAGTCTCCTAGTTCGGGAAAAACTGTTTTTT
CASSLLVREKLFF
>NA|TRBJ1-1|NA|TRBV20-1
TGCAGTGCTAGAGATCGACTCCGGAACACTGAAGCTTTCTTT
CSARDRLRNTEAFF
>NA|TRBJ2-7|few|TRBV12-3/TRBV12-4
TGTGCCAGCAGTCCTCAGGGACTCTACGAGCAGTACTTC
CASSPQGLYEQYF
>TRBD2|TRBJ2-4|few|TRBV5-1
TGCGCCAGCAGCTTTGGACTAGCGGCCGGTACCAAAAACATTCAGTACTTC
CASSFGLAAGTKNIQYF
>NA|TRBJ1-4|NA|TRBV6-6
TGTGCCAGCACTTCACCTGGCGTCCGGGCAACTAATGAAAAACTGTTTTTT
CASTSPGVRATNEKLFF
>NA|TRBJ1-5|few|TRBV24-1
TGTGCCACCAGTGACCCAGACGGACAGCAGCCCCAGCATTTT
CATSDPDGQQPQHF
>TRBD1|TRBJ1-5|NA|TRBV19
TGTGCCAGCTCTCGACAGGGGGCTCGGAATCAGCCCCAGCATTTT
CASSRQGARNQPQHF
>TRBD2|TRBJ2-3|NA|TRBV27
TGTGCCAGCAGCGTAGCGGGGCCCACAGATACGCAGTATTTT
CASSVAGPTDTQYF
>TRBD1|TRBJ2-1|NA|TRBV27
TGTGCCAGCAGTGGGACAGGGGCGTGGAATGAGCAGTTCTTC
CASSGTGAWNEQFF
>NA|TRBJ1-1|few|TRBV10-3
TGTGCCATCAGTGAGTCGGAGGGGGGAGCTTTCTTT
CAISESEGGAFF
>TRBD1|TRBJ2-3|NA|TRBV7-9
TGTGCCAGCACCAAAGGCACAGGGGTAGATACGCAGTATTTT
CASTKGTGVDTQYF
>NA|TRBJ1-1|few|TRBV7-2
TGTGCCAGCAGCACTCGGGAAATGAACACTGAAGCTTTCTTT
CASSTREMNTEAFF
>TRBD1|TRBJ1-2|few|TRBV28
TGTGCCAGCAGTCCCCCGGGACAGGGGAAGGATGGCTACACCTTC
CASSPPGQGKDGYTF
>NA|TRBJ1-1|few|TRBV5-1
TGCGCCAGCAGCGGTGACAGCTGGAACACTGAAGCTTTCTTT
CASSGDSWNTEAFF
>TRBD1|TRBJ2-2|NA|TRBV6-5
TGTGCCAGCAGGTTGGACAGGTCCACCGGGGAGCTGTTTTTT
CASRLDRSTGELFF
>NA|TRBJ2-5|once|TRBV6-5
TGTGCCAGCAGTTACAGCGGCCCCTATTCCCAAGAGACCCAGTACTTC
CASSYSGPYSQETQYF
>TRBD1|TRBJ1-2|NA|TRBV28
TGTGCCAGCGCTCCCGCCCCGGGACAGACTTATGGCTACACCTTC
CASAPAPGQTYGYTF
>NA|TRBJ2-1|NA|TRBV5-1
TGCGCCAGCAGCTTGGTGGCAGGGAGTGGGGATGAGCAGTTCTTC
CASSLVAGSGDEQFF
>NA|TRBJ2-3|once|TRBV2
TGTGCCAGCAGCTACGGCTCCAGCACAGATACGCAGTATTTT
CASSYGSSTDTQYF
>NA|TRBJ1-1|few|TRBV4-3
TGCGCCAGCAGCCAGGTGAGGGAGGCGAACACTGAAGCTTTCTTT
CASSQVREANTEAFF
>NA|TRBJ1-2|few|TRBV6-5
TGTGCCAGCAGTGACTACAGGGAGGCTAGCTATGGCTACACCTTC
CASSDYREASYGYTF
>NA|TRBJ1-1|NA|TRBV9
TGTGCCAGCAGCGTAGGTCCAGGGAACACTGAAGCTTTCTTT
CASSVGPGNTEAFF
>TRBD1|TRBJ1-4|few|TRBV20-1
TGCAGTGCTGTCCGGGACAGGGGCAGATTGGAAAAACTGTTTTTT
CSAVRDRGRLEKLFF
>NA|TRBJ1-2|NA|TRBV12-3/TRBV12-4
TGTGCCAGCACCAAGGCACAGGTGTTTTATGGCTACACCTTC
CASTKAQVFYGYTF
>TRBD1|TRBJ1-1|few|TRBV27
TGTGCCAGCAGTATTTACAGGGGAAGCACTGAAGCTTTCTTT
CASSIYRGSTEAFF
>TRBD2|TRBJ2-5|NA|TRBV7-6
TGTGCCAGCAGCTTAGTGGCTAGCGGGGGCCAAGAGACCCAGTACTTC
CASSLVASGGQETQYF
>NA|TRBJ2-7|NA|TRBV2
TGTGCCAGCAGCAAGGATCCCTACGAGCAGTACTTC
CASSKDPYEQYF
>NA|TRBJ2-3|NA|TRBV7-2
TGTGCCAGCAGCTCCCCGCGCAAATACACAGATACGCAGTATTTT
CASSSPRKYTDTQYF
>NA|TRBJ1-2|few|TRBV4-3
TGCGCCAGCAGCCAAGAAGTTCAGGGTTCCTATGGCTACACCTTC
CASSQEVQGSYGYTF
>TRBD1|TRBJ2-2|few|TRBV29-1
TGCAGCGTTTGGGACAGCCCCACCGGGGAGCTGTTTTTT
CSVWDSPTGELFF
>TRBD1|TRBJ1-5|few|TRBV9
TGTGCCAGCAGCCAGGACAGGGATGAACAGCCCCAGCATTTT
CASSQDRDEQPQHF
>NA|TRBJ2-1|few|TRBV4-3
TGCGCCAGCAGCCAAGATTTCAGCAACCAGCAGTTCTTC
CASSQDFSNQQFF